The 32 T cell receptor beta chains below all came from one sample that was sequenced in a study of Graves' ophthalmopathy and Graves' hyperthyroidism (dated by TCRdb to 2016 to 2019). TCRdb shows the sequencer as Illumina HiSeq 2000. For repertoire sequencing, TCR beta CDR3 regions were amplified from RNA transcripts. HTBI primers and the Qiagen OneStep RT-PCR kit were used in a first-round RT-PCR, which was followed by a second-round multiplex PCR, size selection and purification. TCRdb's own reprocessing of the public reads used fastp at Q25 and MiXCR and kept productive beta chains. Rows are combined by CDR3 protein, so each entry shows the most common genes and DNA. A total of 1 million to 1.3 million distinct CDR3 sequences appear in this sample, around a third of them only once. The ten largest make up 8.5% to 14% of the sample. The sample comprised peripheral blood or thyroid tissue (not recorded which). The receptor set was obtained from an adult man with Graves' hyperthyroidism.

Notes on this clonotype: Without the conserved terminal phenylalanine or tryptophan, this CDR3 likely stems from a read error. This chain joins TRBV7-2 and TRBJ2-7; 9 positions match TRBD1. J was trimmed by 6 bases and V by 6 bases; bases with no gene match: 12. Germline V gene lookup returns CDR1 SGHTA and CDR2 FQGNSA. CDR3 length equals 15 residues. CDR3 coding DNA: TGTGCCAGCAGGCCGTCCGGGACAGGGCTGCGCGAGCAGTACCTC. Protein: CASRPSGTGLREQYL.

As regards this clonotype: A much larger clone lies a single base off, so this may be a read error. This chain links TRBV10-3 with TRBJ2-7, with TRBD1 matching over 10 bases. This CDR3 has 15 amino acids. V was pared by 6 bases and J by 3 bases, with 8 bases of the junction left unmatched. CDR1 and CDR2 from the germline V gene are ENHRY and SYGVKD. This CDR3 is CAISETGDRGYEQYF. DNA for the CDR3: TGTGCCATCAGCGAAACCGGGGACAGGGGCTACGAGCAGTACTTC.

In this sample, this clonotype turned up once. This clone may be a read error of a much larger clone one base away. The CDR3 sequence is CASSLDLHRDRYF. CDR3 nucleotide sequence: TGCGCCAGCAGCCTCGATCTTCACAGGGATCGGTACTTC. The chain carries TRBV7-2 and TRBJ2-7, with a tentative D call TRBD1 (6 bases). This CDR3 comprises 13 residues. Germline values: CDR1 SGHTA, CDR2 FQGNSA.

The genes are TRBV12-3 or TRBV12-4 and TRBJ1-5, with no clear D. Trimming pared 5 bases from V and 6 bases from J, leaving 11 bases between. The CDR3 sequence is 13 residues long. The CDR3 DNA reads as TGTGCCAGCAGTCGCCGGGGTTTTCAGCCCCAGCATTTT. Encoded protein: CASSRRGFQPQHF.

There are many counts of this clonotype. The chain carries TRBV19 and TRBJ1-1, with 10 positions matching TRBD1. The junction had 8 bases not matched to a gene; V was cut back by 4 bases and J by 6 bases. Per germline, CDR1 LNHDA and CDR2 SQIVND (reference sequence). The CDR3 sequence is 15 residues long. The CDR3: CASSSPGQGRPEAFF. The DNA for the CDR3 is TGTGCCAGTAGTAGCCCGGGACAGGGGAGGCCTGAAGCTTTCTTT.

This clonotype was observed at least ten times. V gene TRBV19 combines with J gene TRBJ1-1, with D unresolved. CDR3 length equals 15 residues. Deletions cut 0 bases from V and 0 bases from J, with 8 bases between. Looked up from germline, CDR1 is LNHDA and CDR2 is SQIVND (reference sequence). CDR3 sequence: CASSIDGSMNTEAFF. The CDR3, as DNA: TGTGCCAGTAGTATAGATGGCAGCATGAACACTGAAGCTTTCTTT.

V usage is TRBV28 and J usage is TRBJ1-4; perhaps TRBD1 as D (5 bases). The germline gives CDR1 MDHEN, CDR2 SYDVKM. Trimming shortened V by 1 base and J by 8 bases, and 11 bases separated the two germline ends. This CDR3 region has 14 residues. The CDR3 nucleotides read TGTGCCAGCAGTTTATTGTCGCGACAGGAAAAACTGTTTTTT. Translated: CASSLLSRQEKLFF.

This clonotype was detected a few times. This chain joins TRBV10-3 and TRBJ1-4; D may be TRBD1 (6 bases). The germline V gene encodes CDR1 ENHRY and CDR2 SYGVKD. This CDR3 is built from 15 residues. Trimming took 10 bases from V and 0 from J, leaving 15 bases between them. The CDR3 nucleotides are TGTGCCACTGCTGGTGGGGGCACAACTAATGAAAAACTGTTTTTT. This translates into CATAGGGTTNEKLFF.

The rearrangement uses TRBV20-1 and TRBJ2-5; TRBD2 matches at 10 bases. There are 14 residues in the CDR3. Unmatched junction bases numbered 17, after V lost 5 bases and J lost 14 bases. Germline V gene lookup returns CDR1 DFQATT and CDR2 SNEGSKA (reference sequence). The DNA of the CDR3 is TGCAGTGCTGAGGTGGCGGGAACTAGCGGGGCCCTATACTTC. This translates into CSAEVAGTSGALYF.

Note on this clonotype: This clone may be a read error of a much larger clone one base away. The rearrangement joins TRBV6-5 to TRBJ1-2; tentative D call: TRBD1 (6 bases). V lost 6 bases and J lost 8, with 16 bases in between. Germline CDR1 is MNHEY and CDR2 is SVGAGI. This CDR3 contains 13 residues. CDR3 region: CASSRAGEVGYTF. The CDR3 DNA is TGTGCCAGCAGCCGGGCAGGGGAGGTCGGCTACACCTTC.

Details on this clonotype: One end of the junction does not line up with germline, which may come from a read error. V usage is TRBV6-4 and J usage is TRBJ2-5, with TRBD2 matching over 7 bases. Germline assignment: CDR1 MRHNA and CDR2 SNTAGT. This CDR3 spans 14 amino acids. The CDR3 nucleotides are TGTGCCAGCAGTGACTTAAGGAGCGGGGAGACCCGGTACTTC. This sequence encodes CASSDLRSGETRYF.

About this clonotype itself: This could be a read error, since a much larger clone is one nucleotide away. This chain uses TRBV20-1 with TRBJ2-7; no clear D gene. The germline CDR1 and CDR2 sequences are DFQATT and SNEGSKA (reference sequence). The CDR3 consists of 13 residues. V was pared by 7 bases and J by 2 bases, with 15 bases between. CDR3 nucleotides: TGCAGTGTCGCCCCCATGCCCGCCTACGAGCAGTACTTC. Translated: CSVAPMPAYEQYF.

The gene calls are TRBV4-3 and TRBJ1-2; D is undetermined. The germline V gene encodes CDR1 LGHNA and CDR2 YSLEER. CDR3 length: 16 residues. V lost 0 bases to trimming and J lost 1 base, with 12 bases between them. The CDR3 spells CASSQDRSRNNYGYTF. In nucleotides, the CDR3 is TGCGCCAGCAGCCAAGATAGGTCCAGGAATAACTATGGCTACACCTTC.

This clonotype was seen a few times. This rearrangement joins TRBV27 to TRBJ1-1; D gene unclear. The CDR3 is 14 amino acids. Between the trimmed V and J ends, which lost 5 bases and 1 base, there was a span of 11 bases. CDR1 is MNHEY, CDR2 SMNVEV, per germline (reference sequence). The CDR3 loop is CASSPFYGNTEAFF. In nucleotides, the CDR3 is TGTGCCAGCAGTCCGTTCTATGGGAACACTGAAGCTTTCTTT.

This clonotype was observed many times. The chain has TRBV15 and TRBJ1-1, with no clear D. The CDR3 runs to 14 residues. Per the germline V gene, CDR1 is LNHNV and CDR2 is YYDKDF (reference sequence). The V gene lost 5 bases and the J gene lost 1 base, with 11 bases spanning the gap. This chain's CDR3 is CATSLRTENTEAFF. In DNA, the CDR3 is TGTGCCACCAGCTTACGGACCGAGAACACTGAAGCTTTCTTT. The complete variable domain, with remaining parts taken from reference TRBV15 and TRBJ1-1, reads DAMVIQNPRYQVTQFGKPVTLSCSQTLNHNVMYWYQQKSSQAPKLLFHYYDKDFNNEADTPDNFQSRRPNTSFCFLDIRSPGLGDTAMYLCATSLRTENTEAFFGQGTRLTVV.

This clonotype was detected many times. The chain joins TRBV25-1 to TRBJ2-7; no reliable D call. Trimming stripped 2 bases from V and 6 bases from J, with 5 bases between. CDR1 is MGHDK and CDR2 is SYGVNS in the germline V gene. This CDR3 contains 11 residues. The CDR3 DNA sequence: TGTGCCAGCAGTGAAGGTATCGAGCAGTACTTC. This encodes CASSEGIEQYF.

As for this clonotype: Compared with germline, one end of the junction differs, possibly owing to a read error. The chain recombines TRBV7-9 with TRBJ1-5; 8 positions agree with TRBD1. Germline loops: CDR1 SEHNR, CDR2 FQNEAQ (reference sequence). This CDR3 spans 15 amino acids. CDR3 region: CASSRTGSPYQPQHF. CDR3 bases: TGCGCCAGCAGCCGGACAGGGTCACCTTATCAGCCCCAGCATTTT.

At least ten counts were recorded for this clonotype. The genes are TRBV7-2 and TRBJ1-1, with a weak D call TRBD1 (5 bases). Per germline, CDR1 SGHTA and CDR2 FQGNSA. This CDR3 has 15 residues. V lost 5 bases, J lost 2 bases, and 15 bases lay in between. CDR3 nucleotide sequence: TGTGCCAGCAGCCCTAGGGGCGGGCGTAACACTGAAGCTTTCTTT. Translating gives CASSPRGGRNTEAFF. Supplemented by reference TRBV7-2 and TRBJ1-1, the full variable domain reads GAGVSQSPSNKVTEKGKDVELRCDPISGHTALYWYRQSLGQGLEFLIYFQGNSAPDKSGLPSDRFSAERTGGSVSTLTIQRTQQEDSAVYLCASSPRGGRNTEAFFGQGTRLTVV.

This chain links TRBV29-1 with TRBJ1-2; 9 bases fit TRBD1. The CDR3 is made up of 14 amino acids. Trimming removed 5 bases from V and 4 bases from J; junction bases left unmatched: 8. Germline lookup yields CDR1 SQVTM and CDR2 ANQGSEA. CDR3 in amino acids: CSVRPGTGSYGYTF. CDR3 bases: TGCAGCGTTCGTCCCGGGACAGGGTCCTATGGCTACACCTTC.

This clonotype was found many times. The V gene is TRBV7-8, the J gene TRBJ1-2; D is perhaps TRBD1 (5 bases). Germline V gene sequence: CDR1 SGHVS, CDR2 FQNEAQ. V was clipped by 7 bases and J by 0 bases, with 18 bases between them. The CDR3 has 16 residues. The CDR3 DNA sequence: TGTGCCAGCACTAAACCCGGCAGGGCTACTAACTATGGCTACACCTTC. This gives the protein CASTKPGRATNYGYTF.

DNA for the CDR3: TGTGCCAGCAGCTTGCAACATTTTAGCAATCAGCCCCAGCATTTT. Amino acids: CASSLQHFSNQPQHF. This chain uses TRBV11-2 with TRBJ1-5; the D is unclear. Germline V lookup: CDR1 SGHAT, CDR2 FQNNGV. The CDR3 length is 15 residues. V lost 3 bases and J lost 0, with 9 bases in between.

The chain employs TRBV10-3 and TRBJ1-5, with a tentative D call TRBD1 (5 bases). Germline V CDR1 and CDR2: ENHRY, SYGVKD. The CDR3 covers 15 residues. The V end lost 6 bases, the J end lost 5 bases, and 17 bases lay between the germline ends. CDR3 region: CAISAGNRGDQPQHF. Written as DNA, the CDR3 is TGTGCCATCAGCGCGGGGAACAGAGGGGATCAGCCCCAGCATTTT.

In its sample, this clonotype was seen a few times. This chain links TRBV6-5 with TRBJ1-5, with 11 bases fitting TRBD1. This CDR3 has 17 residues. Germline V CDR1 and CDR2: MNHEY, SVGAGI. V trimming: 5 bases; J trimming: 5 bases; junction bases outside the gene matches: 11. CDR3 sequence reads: CASSKLPGTGGYQPQHF. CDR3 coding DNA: TGTGCCAGCAGTAAACTGCCCGGGACAGGGGGTTATCAGCCCCAGCATTTT.

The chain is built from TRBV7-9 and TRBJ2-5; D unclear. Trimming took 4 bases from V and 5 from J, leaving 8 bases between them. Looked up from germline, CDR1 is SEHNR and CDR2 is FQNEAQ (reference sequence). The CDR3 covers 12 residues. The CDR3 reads CASSYETETQYF. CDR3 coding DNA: TGTGCCAGCAGCTACGAGACGGAGACCCAGTACTTC.

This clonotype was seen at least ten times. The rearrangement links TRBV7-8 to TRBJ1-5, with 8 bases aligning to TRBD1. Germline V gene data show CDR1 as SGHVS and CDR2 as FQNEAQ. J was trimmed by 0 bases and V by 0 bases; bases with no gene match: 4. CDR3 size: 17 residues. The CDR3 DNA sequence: TGTGCCAGCAGCTTAGCCCCGACAGGGGCTAGCAATCAGCCCCAGCATTTT. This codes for CASSLAPTGASNQPQHF.

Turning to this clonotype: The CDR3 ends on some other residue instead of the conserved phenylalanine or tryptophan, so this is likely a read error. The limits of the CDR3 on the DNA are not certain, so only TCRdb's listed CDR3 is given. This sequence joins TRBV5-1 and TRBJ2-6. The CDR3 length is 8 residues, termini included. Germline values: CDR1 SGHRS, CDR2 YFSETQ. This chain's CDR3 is CASSKMTS.

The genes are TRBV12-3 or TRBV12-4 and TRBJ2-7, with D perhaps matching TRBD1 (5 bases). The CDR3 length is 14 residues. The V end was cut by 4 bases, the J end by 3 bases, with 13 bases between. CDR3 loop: CASSYSPTVYEQYF. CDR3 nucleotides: TGTGCCAGCAGTTACTCCCCGACAGTCTACGAGCAGTACTTC.

The CDR3 protein is CSVNVVRTASVYGYTF. DNA of the CDR3: TGCAGCGTTAACGTAGTCAGGACAGCCAGTGTCTATGGCTACACCTTC. This rearrangement joins TRBV29-1 to TRBJ1-2; D possibly corresponds to TRBD1 (6 bases). The CDR3 is 16 residues long. Between the trimmed V and J ends, which lost 5 bases and 4 bases, there was a span of 23 bases. The germline V gene has CDR1 SQVTM and CDR2 ANQGSEA.

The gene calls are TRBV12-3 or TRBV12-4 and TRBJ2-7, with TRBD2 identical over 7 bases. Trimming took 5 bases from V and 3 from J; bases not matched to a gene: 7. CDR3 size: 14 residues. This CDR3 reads CASSLTSASYEQYF. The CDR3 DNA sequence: TGTGCCAGCAGTCTTACTAGCGCCAGCTACGAGCAGTACTTC.

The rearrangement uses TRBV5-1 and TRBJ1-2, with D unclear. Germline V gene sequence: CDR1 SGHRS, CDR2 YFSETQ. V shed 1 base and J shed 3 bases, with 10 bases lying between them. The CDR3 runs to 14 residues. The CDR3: CASSLPRSDYGYTF. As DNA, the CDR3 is TGCGCCAGCAGCTTGCCCAGGTCCGACTATGGCTACACCTTC.

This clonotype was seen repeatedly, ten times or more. Here the CDR3 DNA reads TGTGCCAGCAGTGGGGCGAAGCTGTACCAAAGGAATAATTCACCCCTCCACTTT. It encodes CASSGAKLYQRNNSPLHF. This chain links TRBV2 with TRBJ1-6; no definite D call. Germline CDR1 is SNHLY and CDR2 is FYNNEI. CDR3 length: 18 amino acids. Trimming pared 4 bases from V and 5 bases from J, leaving 21 bases between. Drawing the rest from reference TRBV2 and TRBJ1-6, the complete variable domain is EPEVTQTPSHQVTQMGQEVILRCVPISNHLYFYWYRQILGQKVEFLVSFYNNEISEKSEIFDDQFSVERPDGSNFTLKIRSTKLEDSAMYFCASSGAKLYQRNNSPLHFGNGTRLTVT.

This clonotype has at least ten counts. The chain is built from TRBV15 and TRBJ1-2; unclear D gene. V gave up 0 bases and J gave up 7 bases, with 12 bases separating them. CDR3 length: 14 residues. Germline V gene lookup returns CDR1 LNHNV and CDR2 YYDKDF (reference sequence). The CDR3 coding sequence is TGTGCCACCAGCAGAGATAGGTCAAGTCGTGGCTACACCTTC. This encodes CATSRDRSSRGYTF.